This note documents a single T cell receptor beta chain sequence. Its antigen is still unknown. This sample is part of a study of cytomegalovirus exposure and HLA in healthy donors. Study background: Researchers found that 81% of around 400 genotyped donors fell within the Caucasian-associated ancestry cluster.

General study points: When analyzed later, a missense DCLRE1C variant was found to be linked to TCR beta V- and J-gene trimming.

The PCR made use of 60 Vbeta and 13 Jbeta primers. The repertoire was sequenced with immunoSEQ multiplex PCR; TCRdb's copy has only in-frame clones and lacks some. The sample includes over 45,000 clones. Looked up from germline, CDR1 is MNHNS and CDR2 is SASEGT. J was trimmed by 7 bases and V by 2 bases; bases with no gene match: 8. This CDR3 is 14 amino acids long. The chain links TRBV6-1 to TRBJ2-7; 7 bases line up with TRBD1. The TCR originated in a woman aged 18-35 years in good health and CMV-seronegative. Sequencing was carried out using PBMCs. CDR3 residues: CASSEPTGTEEQYF. The CDR3 bases are TGTGCCAGCAGTGAACCCACAGGGACAGAAGAGCAGTACTTC.